This TCR beta chain came from a study of shared clonotypes between healthy human individuals. Study background: Each donor contributed plates that comprised three CD4 naive, three CD4 memory, two CD8 naive and one CD8 memory.

The naive CD8 population came from CD45RO-negative cells selected for CCR7, without terminally differentiated effector memory CD45RA+ cells. The study drew all its donors from Caucasian adults living in Nashville, Tennessee. The DNA input per sorted-subset replicate PCR was 200 ng, corresponding to around 28,000 T cell genomes. Libraries were prepared by immunoSEQ multiplex PCR; TCRdb keeps only in-frame clonotypes and omits some of them. The repertoire holds over 2,000,000 clones, with 93% as singletons. About this clone: This CDR3 is also generated by other DNA sequences in the sample.

The sequenced sample was naive CD8+ T cells from PBMCs. The sequence derives from a man aged 18 to 30 in good health. Some clones in this sample may be carry-over from other donors' samples.

CDR3 residues: CASSTGPGTEAFF. The CDR3 DNA follows: TGTGCCAGCAGTACGGGGCCAGGGACTGAAGCTTTCTTT. This chain links TRBV9 with TRBJ1-1; maybe TRBD1 (5 bases). The CDR3 contains 13 residues. V was cut by 5 bases and J by 5 bases, with 13 bases left in between. Germline-derived CDR1 and CDR2 are SGDLS and YYNGEE.